This TCR beta chain was sequenced for a study of technical replicates of blood from a handful of donors. The assay was immunoSEQ multiplex PCR, and TCRdb's table has in-frame clones only and misses some. The sample lists tens of thousands of clones, about 81% occurring once. CDR1 is SGHRS, CDR2 YFSETQ, per germline. V was cut by 0 bases and J by 8 bases, with 11 bases left in between. This CDR3 contains 13 residues. The clonotype was recovered from a human donor in good health. Some clones in this sample may be carry-over from other donors' samples. V is TRBV5-1 and J is TRBJ1-2, with D possibly TRBD1 on 5 matching bases. Sequenced sample: PBMCs. The CDR3 DNA reads as TGCGCCAGCAGCTTGGAAAGGGGCGACGGCTACACCTTC. It translates to CASSLERGDGYTF.